This entry features one TCR beta chain sequence. Its antigen is unidentified. These data are taken from a study of blood T cells in healthy people across ages. The use of a sample-barcoded 5' primer and a J-beta primer mix characterized a second PCR of about 6 to 12 cycles. TCRdb reanalysed the 5' RACE reads using MiXCR and keeps one entry per CDR3 protein. This table holds about a million distinct CDR3 sequences, just over 50% found once. Study-wide findings and caveats: CMV infection status of these donors was not known. Strong correlation existed between TCR beta diversity and naive T cell percentage. It was held that the diversity estimates obtained from one million T cells were underestimates.

The V gene lost 3 bases and the J gene lost 5 bases, with 23 bases spanning the gap. CDR3 length: 17 residues. Germline CDR1 MDHEN, CDR2 SYDVKM. This chain uses TRBV28 with TRBJ2-7; D perhaps matches TRBD1 (6 bases). The specimen sequenced was blood. The source of this sequence is a woman aged 55-69 years in good health. CDR3 protein: CASSFLVQGTSGHEQYF. The CDR3 DNA follows: TGTGCCAGCAGTTTCTTAGTACAGGGAACCTCCGGTCACGAGCAGTACTTC.